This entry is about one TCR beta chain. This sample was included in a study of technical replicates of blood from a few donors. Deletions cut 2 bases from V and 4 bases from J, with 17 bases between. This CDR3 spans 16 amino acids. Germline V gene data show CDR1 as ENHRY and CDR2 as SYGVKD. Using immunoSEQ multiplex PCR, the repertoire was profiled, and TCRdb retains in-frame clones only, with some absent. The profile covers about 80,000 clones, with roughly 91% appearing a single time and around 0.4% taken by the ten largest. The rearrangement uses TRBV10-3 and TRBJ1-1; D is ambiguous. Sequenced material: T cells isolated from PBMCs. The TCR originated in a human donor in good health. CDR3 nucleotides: TGTGCCATCAGTGAGGCAGGCCCGGGGTTGGCCACTGAAGCTTTCTTT. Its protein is CAISEAGPGLATEAFF.